A selection of T cell receptor beta chains follows, all from one sample in a study of blood T cell repertoires in COVID-19. Assay used: immunoSEQ multiplex PCR; TCRdb lists only in-frame clones, some missing. The sample has about 200,000 clones, more than 65% seen once. The sequenced sample consisted of PBMCs or T cells enriched from blood (not recorded which). The receptors stem from a middle-aged man who had recovered from COVID-19. Each CDR3 is given with its conserved first and last residue. Each record gives: D gene, clone size, J gene, V gene, CDR3 protein, CDR3 DNA. The D gene is left open where the match is weak. Only part of the rows carry a size: once, few, many, or a class if the clone is expanded.

D: -; size: -; J: TRBJ2-3; V: TRBV12-3/TRBV12-4; CDR3: CASSATRTTQYF; DNA: TGTGCCAGCAGTGCCACAAGGACAACGCAGTATTTT
D: -; size: once; J: TRBJ2-6; V: TRBV7-2; CDR3: CASSSTYTSPTSGANVLTF; DNA: TGTGCCAGCAGCTCAACATATACTAGCCCGACCTCTGGGGCCAACGTCCTGACTTTC
D: TRBD2; size: -; J: TRBJ2-2; V: TRBV5-4; CDR3: CASSLSRGGDTGELFF; DNA: TGTGCCAGCAGCTTGAGTCGGGGGGGCGACACCGGGGAGCTGTTTTTT
D: -; size: -; J: TRBJ1-3; V: TRBV10-2; CDR3: CASRAGGFSGNTIYF; DNA: TGCGCCAGCAGAGCAGGCGGGTTCTCTGGAAACACCATATATTTT
D: -; size: -; J: TRBJ1-2; V: TRBV4-2; CDR3: CASSQESRVTYGYTF; DNA: TGTGCCAGCAGCCAAGAGTCCAGGGTAACTTATGGCTACACCTTC
D: TRBD1; size: -; J: TRBJ2-5; V: TRBV2; CDR3: CASSKTGGETQYF; DNA: TGTGCCAGCAGTAAGACAGGGGGAGAGACCCAGTACTTC
D: TRBD1; size: -; J: TRBJ1-1; V: TRBV15; CDR3: CATSTDRENTEAFF; DNA: TGTGCCACCAGCACTGACAGGGAGAACACTGAAGCTTTCTTT
D: TRBD2; size: once; J: TRBJ2-5; V: TRBV5-1; CDR3: CASSDSSGGRQETQYF; DNA: TGCGCCAGCAGCGACTCTAGCGGGGGTCGTCAAGAGACCCAGTACTTC
D: TRBD2; size: -; J: TRBJ2-2; V: TRBV4-2; CDR3: CASSQAQRGNTGELFF; DNA: TGTGCCAGCAGCCAAGCGCAGCGGGGGAACACCGGGGAGCTGTTTTTT
D: TRBD1; size: -; J: TRBJ2-1; V: TRBV27; CDR3: CASSPRGWDRVNNEQFF; DNA: TGTGCCAGCAGTCCCCGGGGGTGGGACAGGGTTAACAATGAGCAGTTCTTC
D: -; size: -; J: TRBJ1-6; V: TRBV21-1; CDR3: CASSKLARRTEGTSGSYNSPLHF; DNA: TGTGCCAGCAGCAAACTTGCTCGGCGGACCGAAGGGACTTCTGGTTCCTATAATTCACCCCTCCACTTT
D: -; size: -; J: TRBJ1-3; V: TRBV9; CDR3: CASSGTFSGNTIYF; DNA: TGTGCCAGCAGCGGTACATTCTCTGGAAACACCATATATTTT
D: TRBD1; size: -; J: TRBJ1-2; V: TRBV30; CDR3: CAWSNSGGASFYNYGYTF; DNA: TGTGCCTGGAGTAACTCAGGGGGCGCTTCATTCTACAACTATGGCTACACCTTC
D: TRBD1; size: -; J: TRBJ1-5; V: TRBV30; CDR3: CAWSVPGQVWQPQHF; DNA: TGTGCCTGGAGTGTCCCGGGACAGGTGTGGCAGCCCCAGCATTTT
D: TRBD1; size: once; J: TRBJ2-7; V: TRBV5-1; CDR3: CASSTGTADPYEQYF; DNA: TGCGCCAGCAGCACTGGGACAGCTGACCCCTACGAGCAGTACTTC
D: TRBD1; size: -; J: TRBJ1-2; V: TRBV9; CDR3: CASSVGRDRGDGYTF; DNA: TGTGCCAGCAGCGTAGGTAGAGACAGGGGAGATGGCTACACCTTC
D: TRBD2; size: -; J: TRBJ2-3; V: TRBV9; CDR3: CASSPGTSGGDTQYF; DNA: TGTGCCAGCAGCCCCGGGACTAGCGGTGGTGACACGCAGTATTTT
D: -; size: once; J: TRBJ2-1; V: TRBV4-2; CDR3: CASRFSGGSPYNEQFF; DNA: TGTGCCAGCAGGTTCTCCGGGGGATCCCCCTACAATGAGCAGTTCTTC
D: TRBD1; size: -; J: TRBJ2-7; V: TRBV28; CDR3: CASSLWLKTGDYEQYF; DNA: TGTGCCAGCAGTTTATGGCTAAAGACAGGGGACTACGAGCAGTACTTC
D: TRBD1; size: once; J: TRBJ1-1; V: TRBV29-1; CDR3: CSVGTRQGGHTEAFF; DNA: TGCAGCGTTGGAACCAGACAGGGGGGGCACACTGAAGCTTTCTTT
D: -; size: -; J: TRBJ1-2; V: TRBV4-2; CDR3: CASSQETQAYYGYTF; DNA: TGTGCCAGCAGCCAAGAAACACAGGCTTACTATGGCTACACCTTC
D: TRBD1; size: -; J: TRBJ2-3; V: TRBV27; CDR3: CASRSGTGGKSDTQYF; DNA: TGTGCCAGCAGATCCGGGACAGGGGGCAAATCAGATACGCAGTATTTT
D: -; size: -; J: TRBJ2-3; V: TRBV10-3; CDR3: CAIRGGTPTDTQYF; DNA: TGTGCCATCAGGGGAGGGACACCAACAGATACGCAGTATTTT
D: -; size: -; J: TRBJ1-1; V: TRBV10-1; CDR3: CASIVTETPTEAFF; DNA: TGCGCCAGCATAGTGACAGAAACGCCCACTGAAGCTTTCTTT
D: TRBD1; size: -; J: TRBJ1-1; V: TRBV6-5; CDR3: CAGSRQGTEAFF; DNA: TGTGCCGGGAGTCGACAGGGCACTGAAGCTTTCTTT
D: -; size: -; J: TRBJ1-1; V: TRBV19; CDR3: CASSSRDLSTEAFF; DNA: TGTGCCAGTAGTTCCAGGGATTTGAGCACTGAAGCTTTCTTT
D: -; size: -; J: TRBJ1-4; V: TRBV29-1; CDR3: CSVERGTNEKLFF; DNA: TGCAGCGTTGAACGGGGAACTAATGAAAAACTGTTTTTT
D: -; size: -; J: TRBJ2-1; V: TRBV2; CDR3: CASSGQTQIGQFF; DNA: TGTGCCAGCAGTGGACAGACCCAAATTGGGCAGTTCTTC
D: -; size: -; J: TRBJ1-6; V: TRBV7-9; CDR3: CASSSARASPLHF; DNA: TGTGCCAGCAGCTCCGCCCGAGCCTCACCCCTCCACTTT
D: -; size: -; J: TRBJ2-2; V: TRBV10-3; CDR3: CAISENGRNTGELFF; DNA: TGTGCCATCAGTGAGAATGGGAGAAACACCGGGGAGCTGTTTTTT
D: -; size: -; J: TRBJ1-5; V: TRBV6-5; CDR3: CASRNRGYSNQPQHF; DNA: TGTGCCAGCAGGAATCGAGGTTATAGCAATCAGCCCCAGCATTTT
D: -; size: -; J: TRBJ1-3; V: TRBV30; CDR3: CAWSVPGTLGNTIYF; DNA: TGTGCCTGGAGTGTACCGGGGACACTAGGAAACACCATATATTTT
D: TRBD1; size: once; J: TRBJ1-3; V: TRBV4-3; CDR3: CASSQEPAGQGASGNTIYF; DNA: TGCGCCAGCAGCCAAGAGCCCGCGGGACAGGGGGCTTCTGGAAACACCATATATTTT
D: -; size: -; J: TRBJ2-3; V: TRBV5-1; CDR3: CASSLDRGDTQYF; DNA: TGCGCCAGCAGCTTGGATAGGGGCGATACGCAGTATTTT
D: -; size: -; J: TRBJ1-2; V: TRBV7-9; CDR3: CASSLPGYGYTF; DNA: TGTGCCAGCAGCTTACCAGGGTATGGCTACACCTTC
D: -; size: -; J: TRBJ2-1; V: TRBV30; CDR3: CAWQGQSSYNEQFF; DNA: TGTGCCTGGCAGGGGCAGAGCTCCTACAATGAGCAGTTCTTC
D: -; size: -; J: TRBJ2-1; V: TRBV19; CDR3: CASSIGTSYNEQFF; DNA: TGTGCCAGTAGTATAGGGACTTCCTACAATGAGCAGTTCTTC
D: -; size: -; J: TRBJ2-2; V: TRBV5-5; CDR3: CASSLGGANTGELFF; DNA: TGTGCCAGCAGCTTGGGGGGCGCGAACACCGGGGAGCTGTTTTTT
D: -; size: -; J: TRBJ1-2; V: TRBV5-6; CDR3: CASSLDAGGGYTF; DNA: TGTGCCAGCAGCTTGGATGCGGGCGGTGGCTACACCTTC
D: -; size: -; J: TRBJ2-7; V: TRBV19; CDR3: CASSKNSKYEQYF; DNA: TGTGCCAGTAGTAAGAACAGTAAGTACGAGCAGTACTTC
D: -; size: -; J: TRBJ1-6; V: TRBV12-3/TRBV12-4; CDR3: CASRGSPNSPLHF; DNA: TGTGCCAGTAGGGGCAGCCCTAATTCACCCCTCCACTTT
D: TRBD2; size: -; J: TRBJ2-5; V: TRBV5-4; CDR3: CASSFGLAETQYF; DNA: TGTGCCAGCAGCTTTGGACTAGCAGAGACCCAGTACTTC
D: -; size: -; J: TRBJ1-1; V: TRBV2; CDR3: CASSGQRGGTEAFF; DNA: TGTGCCAGCAGTGGTCAACGGGGAGGCACTGAAGCTTTCTTT
D: TRBD1; size: -; J: TRBJ1-2; V: TRBV16; CDR3: CASSQGRGQAAGYTF; DNA: TGTGCCAGCAGCCAGGGCAGGGGGCAGGCGGCTGGCTACACCTTC
D: -; size: -; J: TRBJ1-4; V: TRBV11-2; CDR3: CASSLTVPGDGKLFF; DNA: TGTGCCAGCAGCTTGACTGTCCCAGGGGATGGAAAACTGTTTTTT
D: -; size: -; J: TRBJ2-3; V: TRBV11-2; CDR3: CASSHPWPDTQYF; DNA: TGTGCCAGCAGCCACCCGTGGCCAGATACGCAGTATTTT
D: -; size: -; J: TRBJ1-1; V: TRBV3-1/TRBV3-2; CDR3: CASSQGAPTQAFF; DNA: TGTGCCAGCAGCCAGGGGGCTCCGACCCAAGCTTTCTTT
D: -; size: few; J: TRBJ2-7; V: TRBV3-1/TRBV3-2; CDR3: CASSQAESGPYEQYF; DNA: TGTGCCAGCAGCCAAGCGGAAAGCGGCCCCTACGAGCAGTACTTC
D: -; size: -; J: TRBJ2-1; V: TRBV11-2; CDR3: CASSLVQQGGYNEQFF; DNA: TGTGCCAGCAGCTTAGTACAACAGGGTGGCTACAATGAGCAGTTCTTC
D: TRBD1; size: once; J: TRBJ1-1; V: TRBV2; CDR3: CASSETGGEAFF; DNA: TGTGCCAGCAGTGAGACAGGGGGCGAAGCTTTCTTT
D: TRBD1; size: -; J: TRBJ1-5; V: TRBV28; CDR3: CASSLTGTGSNQPQHF; DNA: TGTGCCAGCAGTCTGACCGGGACAGGGAGCAATCAGCCCCAGCATTTT
D: TRBD1; size: -; J: TRBJ2-5; V: TRBV7-2; CDR3: CASSSGTGGQETQYF; DNA: TGTGCCAGCAGCTCGGGGACAGGGGGTCAAGAGACCCAGTACTTC
D: -; size: -; J: TRBJ1-1; V: TRBV6-1; CDR3: CASSEAGSRAEAFF; DNA: TGTGCCAGCAGTGAAGCAGGGTCCAGGGCCGAAGCTTTCTTT